The 30 T cell receptor beta chains given below trace back to one sample, sequenced in a study of preoperative IRX-2 immunotherapy in early breast cancer. Treatment given: preoperative locoregional IRX-2 cytokine immunotherapy. Here immunoSEQ multiplex PCR was the method, and the copy in TCRdb shows in-frame clones only, minus some. The sample records around 29,000 clones, 82% being singletons. The material was obtained from a patient treated with IRX-2 immunotherapy. Source of these receptors: a human donor with breast cancer.

The chain links TRBV15 to TRBJ1-1; the D gene is possibly TRBD1 (5 bases). Germline V gives CDR1 LNHNV, CDR2 YYDKDF (reference sequence). Trimming pared 1 base from V and 3 bases from J, leaving 18 bases between. The CDR3 contains 17 residues. The CDR3: CATSRGFLGRGYTEAFF. CDR3 DNA sequence: TGTGCCACCAGCAGAGGATTCCTGGGGCGTGGGTACACTGAAGCTTTCTTT.

This sequence joins TRBV23-1 and TRBJ2-7; D uncertain. Being an ORF, TRBV23-1 has a function that is uncertain. The CDR3 loop spans 13 amino acids. The CDR3 is CASREDTSYEQYF. CDR3 DNA: TGCGCAAGTCGCGAAGACACATCCTACGAGCAGTACTTC.

The chain links TRBV28 to TRBJ2-1; 8 bases align to TRBD1. J gave up 8 bases and V 2 bases, and 8 bases lay outside the gene matches. Per the germline V gene, CDR1 is MDHEN and CDR2 is SYDVKM. The CDR3 sequence is 15 residues long. For the CDR3, the DNA is TGTGCCAGCAGTTTAAGGACAGGGAATTCTTATGAGCAGTTCTTC. Translation gives CASSLRTGNSYEQFF.

The V gene is TRBV5-1, the J gene TRBJ1-5; D might be TRBD1 (5 bases). Per the germline V gene, CDR1 is SGHRS and CDR2 is YFSETQ. The V end lost 0 bases, the J end lost 1 base, and 8 bases lay between the germline ends. This CDR3 contains 15 residues. The CDR3 here is CASSLVGASNQPQHF. The DNA of the CDR3 is TGCGCCAGCAGCTTGGTCGGGGCGAGCAATCAGCCCCAGCATTTT.

The rearrangement joins TRBV29-1 to TRBJ1-1; D unresolved. Trimming removed 3 bases at V and 0 bases at J, with 8 bases between. Germline lookup yields CDR1 SQVTM and CDR2 ANQGSEA. CDR3 size: 13 residues. The CDR3 protein is CSVEEDMNTEAFF. CDR3 in DNA: TGCAGCGTTGAGGAGGATATGAACACTGAAGCTTTCTTT. Full variable domain (outside the CDR3, taken from reference TRBV29-1 and TRBJ1-1): SAVISQKPSRDICQRGTSLTIQCQVDSQVTMMFWYRQQPGQSLTLIATANQGSEATYESGFVIDKFPISRPNLTFSTLTVSNMSPEDSSIYLCSVEEDMNTEAFFGQGTRLTVV.

This sequence joins TRBV18 and TRBJ1-3; 7 bases agree with TRBD1. Germline CDR1 and CDR2: KGHSH and LQKENI. V lost 2 bases, J lost 0 bases, and 4 bases stayed unmatched. CDR3 length equals 16 residues. CDR3 DNA sequence: TGTGCCAGCTCACCATCCCCAGGGGGCTCTGGAAACACCATATATTTT. It specifies CASSPSPGGSGNTIYF.

The chain joins TRBV19 to TRBJ1-5; TRBD1 might be the D (5 bases). The CDR3 has 13 amino acids. Trimming shortened V by 4 bases and J by 5 bases, and 9 bases separated the two germline ends. Germline CDR1 reads LNHDA; CDR2 reads SQIVND (reference sequence). CDR3 residues: CASSTRDYQPQHF. The DNA for the CDR3 is TGTGCCAGTAGTACCAGGGATTATCAGCCCCAGCATTTT.

This chain connects TRBV27 to TRBJ1-5; 9 bases agree with TRBD1. CDR3 length: 14 residues. Germline V gene lookup returns CDR1 MNHEY and CDR2 SMNVEV (reference sequence). After removal of 10 bases from V and 5 bases from J, the junction contained 9 bases not matched to a gene. CDR3 protein: CATADRGAHQPQHF. The DNA for the CDR3 is TGTGCCACCGCCGACAGGGGGGCCCATCAGCCCCAGCATTTT.

The chain recombines TRBV7-7 with TRBJ2-5; 11 bases align to TRBD2. CDR3 length: 15 amino acids. Germline loops: CDR1 SSHAT, CDR2 FNYEAQ (reference sequence). V lost 2 bases to trimming and J lost 2 bases; unmatched junction nucleotides: 1. This chain's CDR3 is CASSLLAGGQETQYF. CDR3 nucleotide sequence: TGTGCCAGCAGCTTACTAGCGGGGGGTCAAGAGACCCAGTACTTC.

The rearrangement uses TRBV14 and TRBJ2-7; weak D call: TRBD1 (6 bases). The CDR3 consists of 16 residues. V was shortened by 3 bases and J by 2 bases, with 17 bases between the two germline ends. Germline CDR1 is SGHDN and CDR2 is FVKESK. CDR3 sequence (DNA): TGTGCCAGCAGCCAGGGGGCGCGTTCGCGTACCTACGAGCAGTACTTC. As protein: CASSQGARSRTYEQYF.

The sample holds one count of this clone. J is TRBJ2-2 and V is TRBV19; the D gene is possibly TRBD2 (5 bases). The germline V and J ends were trimmed by 7 bases and 4 bases, with 13 bases remaining between them. This CDR3 is 14 amino acids long. The germline gives CDR1 LNHDA, CDR2 SQIVND (reference sequence). This CDR3 reads CASKKERRTGELFF. In nucleotides, the CDR3 is TGTGCCAGTAAAAAAGAGCGGCGCACCGGGGAGCTGTTTTTT.

This clone was counted a single time. The CDR3 DNA is TGTGCCAGCAGCTTCTCATACGGGGGGGACTATGGCTACACCTTC. It codes for CASSFSYGGDYGYTF. This chain connects TRBV7-7 to TRBJ1-2; a weak D match, TRBD1 (5 bases). V lost 3 bases, J lost 3 bases, and 14 bases lay in between. The CDR3 extends over 15 amino acids. Germline loops: CDR1 SSHAT, CDR2 FNYEAQ (reference sequence).

The chain joins TRBV6-8 to TRBJ1-5; no clear D. The germline CDR1 and CDR2 sequences are MNHGY and SAAAGT. Trimming pared 7 bases from V and 2 bases from J, leaving 9 bases between. The CDR3 has 13 residues. CDR3 residues: CASNRDGNQPQHF. The CDR3 coding sequence is TGTGCCAGCAATAGGGATGGCAATCAGCCCCAGCATTTT.

The chain recombines TRBV6-8 with TRBJ1-2, with D perhaps matching TRBD1 (6 bases). The V gene lost 5 bases and the J gene lost 7 bases, with 14 bases spanning the gap. This CDR3 contains 13 residues. Germline V lookup: CDR1 MNHGY, CDR2 SAAAGT. The CDR3 reads CASSAAGVAGYTF. The CDR3 nucleotides are TGTGCCAGCAGTGCGGCAGGGGTAGCTGGCTACACCTTC.

This chain uses TRBV5-1 with TRBJ2-3, with TRBD2 as a possible D gene (6 bases). V was clipped by 1 base and J by 0 bases, with 9 bases between them. CDR1 and CDR2 (germline): SGHRS, YFSETQ. CDR3 length: 15 amino acids. CDR3 sequence reads: CASSLLASSTDTQYF. The CDR3 DNA reads as TGCGCCAGCAGCTTGCTAGCGTCGAGCACAGATACGCAGTATTTT.

The chain is built from TRBV5-1 and TRBJ1-2; 8 bases match TRBD1. V lost 0 bases and J lost 3; bases outside the gene matches: 16. CDR1 is SGHRS, CDR2 YFSETQ, per germline. This CDR3 is built from 19 residues. CDR3 sequence: CASSLDAYRGALRDYGYTF. The CDR3 DNA reads as TGCGCCAGCAGCTTGGACGCATACAGGGGGGCGTTAAGGGACTATGGCTACACCTTC.

This clone was found once. The chain combines TRBV5-1 with TRBJ2-3; 8 bases map to TRBD1. Germline CDR1 SGHRS, CDR2 YFSETQ. Trimming took 0 bases from V and 4 from J; bases not matched to a gene: 4. This CDR3 has 15 residues. The DNA for the CDR3 is TGCGCCAGCAGCTTGGGGCAGGGGGCGGCAGATACGCAGTATTTT. It translates to CASSLGQGAADTQYF.

The chain recombines TRBV19 with TRBJ2-7, with 9 bases identical to TRBD1. The germline V gene has CDR1 LNHDA and CDR2 SQIVND (reference sequence). V gave up 3 bases and J gave up 2 bases; unmatched junction bases: 5. The CDR3 loop spans 15 amino acids. CDR3 region: CASSIPGQGTYEQYF. The CDR3 region has the DNA TGTGCCAGTAGTATCCCGGGACAGGGAACCTACGAGCAGTACTTC.

The V gene is TRBV11-3, the J gene TRBJ2-3; D tentatively fits TRBD1 or TRBD2 (6 bases each). The CDR3 contains 18 residues. The V gene's germline CDR1 is SGHNT and CDR2 YENEEA. With 2 bases removed from V and 6 bases from J, the gap between germline ends came to 24 bases. The CDR3 DNA sequence: TGTGCCAGCAGCTTAATTTTCTTAACGGGAGAGGGGGAGGATACGCAGTATTTT. Protein sequence: CASSLIFLTGEGEDTQYF.

The rearrangement uses TRBV5-1 and TRBJ1-4, with D unresolved. The germline V gene has CDR1 SGHRS and CDR2 YFSETQ. V shed 1 base and J shed 7 bases, with 11 bases lying between them. The CDR3 covers 14 residues. The CDR3 is CASSLLGGGEKLFF. CDR3 sequence (DNA): TGCGCCAGCAGCTTGCTGGGAGGCGGTGAAAAACTGTTTTTT.

The genes are TRBV19 and TRBJ2-1, with 12 nucleotides matching TRBD2. Per the germline V gene, CDR1 is LNHDA and CDR2 is SQIVND (reference sequence). Trimming took 4 bases from V and 8 from J; bases not matched to a gene: 6. The CDR3 contains 15 residues. CDR3 nucleotides: TGTGCCAGTAGTAGAGGACTAGCGGGACAAGATGAGCAGTTCTTC. It is translated as CASSRGLAGQDEQFF.

V usage is TRBV28 and J usage is TRBJ1-5; D is perhaps TRBD1 (6 bases). Germline V gene lookup returns CDR1 MDHEN and CDR2 SYDVKM. The V end was cut by 6 bases, the J end by 6 bases, with 9 bases between. There are 12 residues in the CDR3. CDR3 region: CASRGGSQPQHF. The CDR3 nucleotides are TGTGCCAGCAGGGGGGGCAGTCAGCCCCAGCATTTT. The full variable domain, in which reference TRBV28 and TRBJ1-5 provide the parts outside the CDR3, is DVKVTQSSRYLVKRTGEKVFLECVQDMDHENMFWYRQDPGLGLRLIYFSYDVKMKEKGDIPEGYSVSREKKERFSLILESASTNQTSMYLCASRGGSQPQHFGDGTRLSIL.

This chain joins TRBV6-8 and TRBJ1-5; 10 nucleotides line up with TRBD1. V was clipped by 2 bases and J by 7 bases; unmatched bases: 2. CDR1 is MNHGY, CDR2 SAAAGT, per germline. The CDR3 has 14 amino acids. CDR3 nucleotide sequence: TGTGCCAGCAGTTACGGGACAGGGGAACAGCCCCAGCATTTT. Its translation is CASSYGTGEQPQHF.

The chain uses TRBV19 and TRBJ2-7; TRBD2 aligns across 9 bases. CDR1 LNHDA and CDR2 SQIVND come from the germline V gene (reference sequence). This CDR3 has 15 amino acids. V shed 7 bases and J 0 bases; nucleotides not matched to a gene: 7. The DNA of the CDR3 is TGTGCCAGTAAGGGGGAGCGGGAGGCCTCCTACGAGCAGTACTTC. Translating gives CASKGEREASYEQYF.

V and J are TRBV4-1 and TRBJ2-1; no clear D. V lost 6 bases, J lost 6 bases, and 9 bases lay in between. Germline lookup yields CDR1 MGHRA and CDR2 YSYEKL. The CDR3 sequence is 12 residues long. The CDR3, as DNA: TGCGCCAGCAGTCTAGGGATCAATGAGCAGTTCTTC. This sequence encodes CASSLGINEQFF.

The J gene is TRBJ2-3, the V gene TRBV28, with 8 positions matching TRBD2. This CDR3 is built from 14 residues. The J segment lost 3 bases and the V segment lost 9 bases, leaving 8 bases of the junction unmatched. CDR1 and CDR2 from the germline V gene are MDHEN and SYDVKM. Here the CDR3 reads CASLRTSRTDTQYF. CDR3 DNA: TGTGCCAGTTTACGGACTAGCAGAACAGATACGCAGTATTTT.

The chain links TRBV19 to TRBJ2-7, with 8 bases lining up with TRBD1. This CDR3 contains 14 residues. Germline loops: CDR1 LNHDA, CDR2 SQIVND (reference sequence). The J segment lost 3 bases and the V segment lost 4 bases, leaving 5 bases of the junction unmatched. CDR3 nucleotides: TGTGCCAGTAGTACTACAGGGGGTAGCTACGAGCAGTACTTC. This encodes CASSTTGGSYEQYF.

This clone was recorded once. The chain joins TRBV10-3 to TRBJ1-4; no definite D call. The CDR3 has 15 residues. The V gene lost 2 bases and the J gene lost 8 bases, with 15 bases spanning the gap. Per germline, CDR1 ENHRY and CDR2 SYGVKD. As DNA, the CDR3 is TGTGCCATCAGTGAGAGTCGGGGTTCAGAGGAAAAACTGTTTTTT. Translation: CAISESRGSEEKLFF.

The rearrangement uses TRBV9 and TRBJ1-1; 7 positions agree with TRBD1. V shed 5 bases, J shed 5 bases, and the junction held 9 bases outside the gene matches. Germline V gives CDR1 SGDLS, CDR2 YYNGEE. The CDR3 consists of 14 residues. CDR3: CASSFQGVRTEAFF. The CDR3 bases are TGTGCCAGCAGTTTTCAGGGGGTGAGGACTGAAGCTTTCTTT.

The genes are TRBV6-8 and TRBJ2-7; D not certain. This CDR3 is built from 13 residues. The V end lost 10 bases, the J end lost 7 bases, and 20 bases lay between the germline ends. The germline gives CDR1 MNHGY, CDR2 SAAAGT. The CDR3 here is CAISVQPSREQYF. The CDR3 DNA reads TGTGCCATCTCTGTCCAACCTTCGAGGGAGCAGTACTTC.